This T cell receptor beta chain was found in a study of blood T cell repertoires in COVID-19. Study overall: Samples representing acute and convalescent COVID-19 were sourced from the United States, Italy and Spain. The cDNA or gDNA used as material had been derived from T cells, B-cell-depleted T cells, or PBMCs.

V was trimmed by 6 bases and J by 4 bases, leaving 12 bases between them. Germline V gene data show CDR1 as MDHEN and CDR2 as SYDVKM. CDR3 length: 13 amino acids. How the authors handled the data: Scientists estimated how many nucleated cells there were by amplifying reference gene primers. Profiling relied on immunoSEQ multiplex PCR, and the TCRdb table lists in-frame clones only, not all of them. The DNA was the basis for D and trimming; V, J and clone size are from that table. The sample has roughly 15,000 clones, approximately 81% seen once. This chain joins TRBV28 and TRBJ2-5, with a weak D call TRBD2 (6 bases). This clonotype was obtained from a human donor in a cohort sampled during active COVID-19. Sequences were obtained from peripheral blood. CDR3 protein: CASRRSGGETQYF. The CDR3 bases are TGTGCCAGCAGGCGATCCGGGGGAGAGACCCAGTACTTC.